This T cell receptor beta chain is drawn from a study of post-analysis software for immune sequencing data. Study results and caveats: In patients, roughly 5 TRBV segments were more frequent than in controls, with TRBV5-6, TRBV5-1 and TRBV20-1 among them. When compared against controls, multiple sclerosis patients showed significantly lower normalized Chao1 diversity.

Note on this clonotype: Its specificity is unknown.

The V gene lost 2 bases and the J gene lost 0 bases, with 13 bases spanning the gap. The CDR3 length is 17 residues. In germline, CDR1 is SEHNR, CDR2 FQNEAQ (reference sequence). Unique molecular identifiers tagged the TCR beta cDNA libraries. TCRdb reprocessed the PCR reads with MiXCR, giving one entry per CDR3 protein. The data hold some 500,000 distinct CDR3 sequences, with around 40% observed a single time. Sequenced input: blood. The sequence came from a girl between 5 and 17 years old with multiple sclerosis. The rearrangement uses TRBV7-9 and TRBJ2-2; D is ambiguous. This CDR3 is CASSLIGQITNTGELFF. CDR3 sequence (DNA): TGTGCCAGCAGCTTAATCGGCCAAATCACGAACACCGGGGAGCTGTTTTTT. The whole variable domain, filled in from reference TRBV7-9 and TRBJ2-2, reads DTGVSQNPRHKITKRGQNVTFRCDPISEHNRLYWYRQTLGQGPEFLTYFQNEAQLEKSRLLSDRFSAERPKGSFSTLEIQRTEQGDSAMYLCASSLIGQITNTGELFFGEGSRLTVL.